This T cell receptor (beta chain) was profiled in a study of CDR3 diversity in severe acne (dated by TCRdb to about 2019). The germline V and J ends show losses of 4 bases and 1 base respectively, and no gene match explains 4 bases of the junction. CDR1 and CDR2 are drawn from the germline V gene (reference sequence): DFQATT, SNEGSKA. Counted from cysteine to phenylalanine, this CDR3 has 14 amino acids. Only CDR3 DNA is held: 42 bases, read in frame from base 1. Receptor amplification or capture employed PCR. The run used an Illumina HiSeq 2000. TCRdb redid the processing of the public reads, applying fastp at Q25 and MiXCR, and retained in-frame beta chains. Every distinct CDR3 protein forms one entry, paired with its most common genes and DNA. The sample table holds around 91,000 distinct CDR3 sequences, of which around 49% were seen once. The top ten constitute 13% to 15% of the sample. This clonotype is classified as medium-sized (0.01 to 0.1%). What this receptor recognizes is not known. It has no much larger one-base neighbor in the sample; base qualities were not kept.

This sequence was found in a male donor in good health, without acne. This receptor chain uses TRBV20-1 and TRBJ1-5, and TRBD1 matches 7 of the central bases. Sequencing was performed on blood. The CDR3 amino acid sequence is: CSATSGGSNQPQHF. The DNA sequence is TGCAGTGCTACCTCAGGGGGGAGCAATCAGCCCCAGCATTTT.